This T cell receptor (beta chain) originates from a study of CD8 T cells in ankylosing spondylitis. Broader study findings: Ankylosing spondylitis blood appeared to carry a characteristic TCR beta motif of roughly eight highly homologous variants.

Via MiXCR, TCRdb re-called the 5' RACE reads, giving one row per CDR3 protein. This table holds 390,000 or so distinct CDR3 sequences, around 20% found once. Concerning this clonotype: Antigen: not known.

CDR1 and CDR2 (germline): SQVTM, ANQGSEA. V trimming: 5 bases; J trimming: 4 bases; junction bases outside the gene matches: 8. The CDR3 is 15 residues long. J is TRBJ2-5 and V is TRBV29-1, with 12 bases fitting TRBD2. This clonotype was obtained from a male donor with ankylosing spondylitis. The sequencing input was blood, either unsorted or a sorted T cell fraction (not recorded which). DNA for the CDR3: TGCAGCGTTTCGTGGACTAGCGGGATAGGAGAGACCCAGTACTTC. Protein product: CSVSWTSGIGETQYF.